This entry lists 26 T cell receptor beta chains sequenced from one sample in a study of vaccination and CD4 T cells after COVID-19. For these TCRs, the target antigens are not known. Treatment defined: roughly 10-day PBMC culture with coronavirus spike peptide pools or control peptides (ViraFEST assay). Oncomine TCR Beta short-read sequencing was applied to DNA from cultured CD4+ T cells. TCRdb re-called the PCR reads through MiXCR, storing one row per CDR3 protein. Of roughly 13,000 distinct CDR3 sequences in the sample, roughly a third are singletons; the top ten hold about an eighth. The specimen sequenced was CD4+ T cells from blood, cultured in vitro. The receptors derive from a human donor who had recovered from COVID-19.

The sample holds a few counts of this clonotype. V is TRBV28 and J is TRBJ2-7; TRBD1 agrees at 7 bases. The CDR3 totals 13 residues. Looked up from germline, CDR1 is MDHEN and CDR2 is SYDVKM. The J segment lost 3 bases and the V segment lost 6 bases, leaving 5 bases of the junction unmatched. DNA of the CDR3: TGTGCCAGCAGACGGGACAGTCGCTACGAGCAGTACTTC. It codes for CASRRDSRYEQYF.

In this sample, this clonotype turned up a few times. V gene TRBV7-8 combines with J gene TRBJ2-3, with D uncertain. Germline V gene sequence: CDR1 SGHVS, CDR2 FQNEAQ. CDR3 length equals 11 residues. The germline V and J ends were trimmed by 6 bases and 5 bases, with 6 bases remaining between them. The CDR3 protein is CASRLVDTQYF. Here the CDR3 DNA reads TGTGCCAGCAGACTTGTAGATACGCAGTATTTT.

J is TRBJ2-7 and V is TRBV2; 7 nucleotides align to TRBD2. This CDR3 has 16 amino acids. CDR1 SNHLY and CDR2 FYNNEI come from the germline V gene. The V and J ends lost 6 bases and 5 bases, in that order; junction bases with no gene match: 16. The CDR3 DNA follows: TGTGCCAGCAGACGACGAAGGGGAGGCGGGAGCGACGAGCAGTACTTC. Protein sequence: CASRRRRGGGSDEQYF.

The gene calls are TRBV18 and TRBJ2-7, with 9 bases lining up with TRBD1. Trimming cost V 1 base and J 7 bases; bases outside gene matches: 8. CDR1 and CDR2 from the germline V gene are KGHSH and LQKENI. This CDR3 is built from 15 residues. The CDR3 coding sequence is TGTGCCAGCTCACCACAGGTACAGGGGGCTCGGGAGCAGTACTTC. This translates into CASSPQVQGAREQYF.

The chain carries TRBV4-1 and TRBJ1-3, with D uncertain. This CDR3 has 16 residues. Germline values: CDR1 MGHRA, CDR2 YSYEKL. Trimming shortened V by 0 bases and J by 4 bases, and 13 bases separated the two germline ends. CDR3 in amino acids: CASSQEGLRAGNTIYF. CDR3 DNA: TGCGCCAGCAGCCAAGAAGGGCTACGGGCCGGAAACACCATATATTTT.

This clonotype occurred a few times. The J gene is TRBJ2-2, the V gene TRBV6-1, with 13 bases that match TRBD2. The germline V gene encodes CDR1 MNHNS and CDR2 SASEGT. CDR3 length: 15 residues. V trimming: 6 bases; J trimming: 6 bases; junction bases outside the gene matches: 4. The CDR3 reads CASSPLAGGPGELFF. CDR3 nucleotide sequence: TGTGCCAGCAGCCCACTAGCGGGAGGGCCCGGGGAGCTGTTTTTT.

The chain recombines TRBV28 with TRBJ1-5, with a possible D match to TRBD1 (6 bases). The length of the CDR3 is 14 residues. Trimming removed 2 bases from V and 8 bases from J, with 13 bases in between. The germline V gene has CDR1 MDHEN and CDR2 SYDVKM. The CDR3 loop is CASSLISGGEPQHF. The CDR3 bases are TGTGCCAGCAGTTTAATTTCCGGGGGCGAGCCCCAGCATTTT.

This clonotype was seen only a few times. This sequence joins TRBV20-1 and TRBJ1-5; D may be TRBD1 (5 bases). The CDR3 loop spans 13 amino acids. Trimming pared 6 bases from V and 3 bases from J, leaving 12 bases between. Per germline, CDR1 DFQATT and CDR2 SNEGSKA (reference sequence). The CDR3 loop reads CSASGGVNQPQHF. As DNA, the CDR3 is TGCAGTGCCAGTGGGGGAGTCAATCAGCCCCAGCATTTT.

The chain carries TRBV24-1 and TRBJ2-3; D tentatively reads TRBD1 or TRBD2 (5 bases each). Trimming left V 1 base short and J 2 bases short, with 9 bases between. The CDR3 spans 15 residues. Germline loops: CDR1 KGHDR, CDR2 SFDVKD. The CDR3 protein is CATSDLGTDTDTQYF. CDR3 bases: TGTGCCACCAGTGATTTAGGGACCGACACAGATACGCAGTATTTT.

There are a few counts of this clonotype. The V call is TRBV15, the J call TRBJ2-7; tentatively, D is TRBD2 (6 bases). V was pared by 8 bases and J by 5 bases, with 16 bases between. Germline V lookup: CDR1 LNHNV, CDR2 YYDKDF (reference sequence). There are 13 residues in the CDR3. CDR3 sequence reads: CATGDLMGHEQYF. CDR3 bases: TGTGCCACCGGGGACTTAATGGGCCACGAGCAGTACTTC. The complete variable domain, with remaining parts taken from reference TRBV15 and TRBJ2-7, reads DAMVIQNPRYQVTQFGKPVTLSCSQTLNHNVMYWYQQKSSQAPKLLFHYYDKDFNNEADTPDNFQSRRPNTSFCFLDIRSPGLGDTAMYLCATGDLMGHEQYFGPGTRLTVT.

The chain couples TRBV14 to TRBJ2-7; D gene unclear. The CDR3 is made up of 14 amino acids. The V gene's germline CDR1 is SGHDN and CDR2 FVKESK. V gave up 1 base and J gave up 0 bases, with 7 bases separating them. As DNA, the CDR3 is TGTGCCAGCAGCCAAGGACTGAGCTCCTACGAGCAGTACTTC. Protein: CASSQGLSSYEQYF.

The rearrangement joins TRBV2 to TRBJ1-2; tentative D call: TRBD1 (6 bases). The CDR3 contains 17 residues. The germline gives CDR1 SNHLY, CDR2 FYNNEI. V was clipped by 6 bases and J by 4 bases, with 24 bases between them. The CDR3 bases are TGTGCCAGCAGAAGTCCTGGGGTCAGGGGCGAAAGCTATGGCTACACCTTC. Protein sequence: CASRSPGVRGESYGYTF.

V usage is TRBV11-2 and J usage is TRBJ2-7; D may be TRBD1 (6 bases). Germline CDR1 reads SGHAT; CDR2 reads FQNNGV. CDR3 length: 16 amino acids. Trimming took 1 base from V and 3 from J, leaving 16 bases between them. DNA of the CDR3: TGTGCCAGCAGCTTAGCCCGGGACACAAGATACTACGAGCAGTACTTC. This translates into CASSLARDTRYYEQYF. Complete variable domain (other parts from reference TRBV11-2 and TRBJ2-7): EAGVAQSPRYKIIEKRQSVAFWCNPISGHATLYWYQQILGQGPKLLIQFQNNGVVDDSQLPKDRFSAERLKGVDSTLKIQPAKLEDSAVYLCASSLARDTRYYEQYFGPGTRLTVT.

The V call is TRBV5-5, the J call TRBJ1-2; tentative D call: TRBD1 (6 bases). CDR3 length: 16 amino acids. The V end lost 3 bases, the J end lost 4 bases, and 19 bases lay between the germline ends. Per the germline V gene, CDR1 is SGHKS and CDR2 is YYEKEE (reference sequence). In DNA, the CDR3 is TGTGCCAGCAGCTCACAAGGGGGGGGCCAGGGCTATGGCTACACCTTC. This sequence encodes CASSSQGGGQGYGYTF.

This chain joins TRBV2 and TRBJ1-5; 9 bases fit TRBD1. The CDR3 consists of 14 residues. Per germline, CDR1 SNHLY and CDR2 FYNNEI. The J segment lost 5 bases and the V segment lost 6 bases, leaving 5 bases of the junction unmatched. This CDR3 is CASRGQGVDQPQHF. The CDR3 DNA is TGTGCCAGCAGGGGACAGGGAGTTGATCAGCCCCAGCATTTT.

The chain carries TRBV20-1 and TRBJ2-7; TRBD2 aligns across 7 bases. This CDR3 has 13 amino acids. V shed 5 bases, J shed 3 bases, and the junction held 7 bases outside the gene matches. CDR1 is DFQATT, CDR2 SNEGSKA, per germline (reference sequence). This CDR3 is CSAPAGLVYEQYF. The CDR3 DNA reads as TGCAGTGCTCCCGCCGGACTAGTCTACGAGCAGTACTTC.

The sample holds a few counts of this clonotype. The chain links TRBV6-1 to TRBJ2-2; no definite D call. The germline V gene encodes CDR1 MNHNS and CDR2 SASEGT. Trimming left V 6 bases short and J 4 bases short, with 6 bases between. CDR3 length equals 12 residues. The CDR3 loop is CASRPPTGELFF. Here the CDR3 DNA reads TGTGCCAGCAGGCCTCCCACCGGGGAGCTGTTTTTT.

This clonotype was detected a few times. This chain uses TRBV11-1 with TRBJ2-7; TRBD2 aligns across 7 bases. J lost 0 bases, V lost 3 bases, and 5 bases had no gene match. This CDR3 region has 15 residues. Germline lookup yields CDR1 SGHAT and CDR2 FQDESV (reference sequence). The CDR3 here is CASSFSSGASYEQYF. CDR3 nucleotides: TGTGCCAGCAGCTTTTCCAGCGGGGCCTCCTACGAGCAGTACTTC.

CDR3 in DNA: TGTGCCAGCAGCCGAGGGGGGGCCTACAATGAGCAGTTCTTC. As protein: CASSRGGAYNEQFF. The chain combines TRBV7-9 with TRBJ2-1, with a tentative D call TRBD2 (7 bases). Germline V CDR1 and CDR2: SEHNR, FQNEAQ (reference sequence). This CDR3 is 14 amino acids long. V lost 5 bases and J lost 2, with 10 bases in between.

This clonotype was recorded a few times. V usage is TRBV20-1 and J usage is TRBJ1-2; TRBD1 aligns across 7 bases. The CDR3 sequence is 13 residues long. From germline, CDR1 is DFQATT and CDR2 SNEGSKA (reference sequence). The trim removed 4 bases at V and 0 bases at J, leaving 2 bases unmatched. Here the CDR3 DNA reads TGCAGTGCTACGGGACAGACTAACTATGGCTACACCTTC. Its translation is CSATGQTNYGYTF.

In nucleotides, the CDR3 is TGTGCCAGCTCACAATTGGTCGGGGATGAGCAGTTCTTC. It is translated as CASSQLVGDEQFF. This sequence joins TRBV18 and TRBJ2-1, with a weak D call TRBD2 (5 bases). This CDR3 comprises 13 residues. Germline V gives CDR1 KGHSH, CDR2 LQKENI. With 4 bases removed from V and 8 bases from J, the gap between germline ends came to 12 bases.

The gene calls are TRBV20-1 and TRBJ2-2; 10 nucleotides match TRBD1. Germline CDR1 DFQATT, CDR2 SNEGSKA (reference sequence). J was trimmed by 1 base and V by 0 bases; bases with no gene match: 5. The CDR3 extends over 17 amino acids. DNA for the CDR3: TGCAGTGCTAGAGATCTGACAGGGGGCGGGAACACCGGGGAGCTGTTTTTT. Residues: CSARDLTGGGNTGELFF.

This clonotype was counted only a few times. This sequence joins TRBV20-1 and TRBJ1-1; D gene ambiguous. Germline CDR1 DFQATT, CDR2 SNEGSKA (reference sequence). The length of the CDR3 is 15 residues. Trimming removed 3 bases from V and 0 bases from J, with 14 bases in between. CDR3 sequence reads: CSASGQLTVNTEAFF. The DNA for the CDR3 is TGCAGTGCTAGCGGTCAGCTTACCGTGAACACTGAAGCTTTCTTT.

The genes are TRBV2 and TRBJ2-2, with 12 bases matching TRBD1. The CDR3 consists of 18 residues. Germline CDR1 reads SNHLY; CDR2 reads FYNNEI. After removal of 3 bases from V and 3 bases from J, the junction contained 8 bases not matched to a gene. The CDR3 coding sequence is TGTGCCAGCAGTGAGGGGACAGGGGGCTGGGGTGACACCGGGGAGCTGTTTTTT. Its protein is CASSEGTGGWGDTGELFF.

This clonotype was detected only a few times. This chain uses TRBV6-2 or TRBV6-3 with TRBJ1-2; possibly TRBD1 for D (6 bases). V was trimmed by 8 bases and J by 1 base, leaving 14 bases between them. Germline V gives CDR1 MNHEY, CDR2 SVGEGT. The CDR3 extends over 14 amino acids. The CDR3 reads CASRRTAINYGYTF. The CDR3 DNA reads TGTGCCAGCCGCCGGACAGCGATTAACTATGGCTACACCTTC.

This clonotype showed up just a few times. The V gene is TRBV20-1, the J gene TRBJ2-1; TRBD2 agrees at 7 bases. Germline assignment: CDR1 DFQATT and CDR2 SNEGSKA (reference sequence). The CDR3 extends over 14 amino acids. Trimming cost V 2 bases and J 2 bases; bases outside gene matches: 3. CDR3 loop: CSARYRGAYNEQFF. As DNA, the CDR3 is TGCAGTGCTAGATATCGGGGGGCCTACAATGAGCAGTTCTTC.